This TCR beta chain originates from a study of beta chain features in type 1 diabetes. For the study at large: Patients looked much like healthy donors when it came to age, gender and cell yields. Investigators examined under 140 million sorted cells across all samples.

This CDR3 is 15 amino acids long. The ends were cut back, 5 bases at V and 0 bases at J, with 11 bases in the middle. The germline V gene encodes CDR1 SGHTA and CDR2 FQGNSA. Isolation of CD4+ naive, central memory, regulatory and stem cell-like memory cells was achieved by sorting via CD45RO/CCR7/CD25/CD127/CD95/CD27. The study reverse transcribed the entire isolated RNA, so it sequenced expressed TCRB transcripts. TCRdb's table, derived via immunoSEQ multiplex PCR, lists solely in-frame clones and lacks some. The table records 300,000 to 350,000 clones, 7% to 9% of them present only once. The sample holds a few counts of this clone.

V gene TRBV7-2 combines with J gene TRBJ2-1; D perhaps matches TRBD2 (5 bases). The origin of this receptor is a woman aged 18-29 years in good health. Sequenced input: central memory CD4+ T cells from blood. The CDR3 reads CASSRAVSSYNEQFF. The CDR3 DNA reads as TGTGCCAGCAGCAGAGCGGTTAGCTCCTACAATGAGCAGTTCTTC.